The clone carrying this TCR beta chain has only a few counts. Its specificity is unknown. The data belong to a study of shared clonotypes between healthy human individuals. The study's findings and limits: How much donors shared clonotypes was expected to be affected by sequencing depth. Having only a few donors restricted how much genetic and exposure-history diversity was captured.

The CDR3 is 16 amino acids. Germline-derived CDR1 and CDR2 are SGHTA and FQGNSA. Trimming took off 0 bases at V and 4 bases at J, with 12 bases between the two ends. The assay was carried out at the deep level. Assay: immunoSEQ multiplex PCR; the TCRdb copy retains only in-frame clones and omits some. The profile shows fewer than 600,000 clones, roughly four fifths of them singletons. Sequencing was done on a sample of PBMCs. The TCR was taken from a woman in her 40s in good health. Some clones in this sample may be carry-over from other donors' samples. This chain joins TRBV7-2 and TRBJ2-2; D possibly matches TRBD1 or TRBD2 (5 bases each). The chain's CDR3 is CASSLAGRPITGELFF. The CDR3 coding sequence is TGTGCCAGCAGCTTAGCGGGACGGCCGATCACCGGGGAGCTGTTTTTT.